Presented here are 7 T cell receptor beta chains from one specimen sequenced in a study of memory CD4+ T cells and cytomegalovirus serostatus. Single viable CD3+CD4+CD8-CD45RO+ cells were sorted as the memory CD4+ T cells. TCRdb's table, derived via immunoSEQ multiplex PCR, lists solely in-frame clones and lacks some. Of about 58,000 clones in the sample, approximately 86% were seen once. The sequenced sample was memory CD4+ T cells from blood. Receptor source: an adult in good health and CMV-seronegative. Some clones in this sample may be carry-over from other donors' samples.

This chain uses TRBV4-1 with TRBJ1-5; maybe TRBD1 (5 bases). This CDR3 region has 14 residues. Germline V lookup: CDR1 MGHRA, CDR2 YSYEKL. The V gene lost 0 bases and the J gene lost 10 bases, with 13 bases spanning the gap. The CDR3, as DNA: TGCGCCAGCAGCCAAGATTTAATTGGGGCACCCCAGCATTTT. This sequence encodes CASSQDLIGAPQHF.

This chain connects TRBV7-9 to TRBJ1-2; D remains unclear. CDR3 length: 13 residues. V lost 6 bases and J 0 bases, leaving 8 bases between the germline ends. Germline CDR1 SEHNR, CDR2 FQNEAQ (reference sequence). CDR3 coding DNA: TGTGCCAGCAGTGCTAGAGCTAACTATGGCTACACCTTC. Translated, it gives CASSARANYGYTF.

The chain has TRBV5-4 and TRBJ1-2; D might be TRBD1 (6 bases). From germline, CDR1 is SGHNT and CDR2 YYREEE (reference sequence). This CDR3 region has 16 residues. Trimming took off 0 bases at V and 7 bases at J, with 19 bases between the two ends. The CDR3 coding sequence is TGTGCCAGCAGCTTGGCCGGGAAGGGGGGTATGGGTGGCTACACCTTC. Its protein is CASSLAGKGGMGGYTF.

This CDR3 is CASSDFWPGQGDTEAFF. For the CDR3, the DNA is TGTGCCAGCAGTGATTTTTGGCCGGGACAGGGGGACACTGAAGCTTTCTTT. This chain links TRBV6-1 with TRBJ1-1; 11 bases align to TRBD1. Trimming cost V 3 bases and J 3 bases; bases outside gene matches: 9. There are 17 residues in the CDR3. Germline-derived CDR1 and CDR2 are MNHNS and SASEGT.

The chain has TRBV11-1 and TRBJ2-7, with TRBD1 matching over 9 bases. Germline V lookup: CDR1 SGHAT, CDR2 FQDESV (reference sequence). This CDR3 has 16 residues. With 4 bases clipped from V and 2 bases from J, the junction kept 9 bases outside the gene matches. CDR3 sequence reads: CASSSAAGQGTYEQYF. The CDR3 nucleotides are TGTGCCAGCAGCTCAGCCGCGGGACAGGGCACCTACGAGCAGTACTTC.

The J gene is TRBJ1-2, the V gene TRBV19; D not resolved. The length of the CDR3 is 15 residues. CDR1 and CDR2 (germline): LNHDA, SQIVND (reference sequence). Between the trimmed V and J ends, which lost 3 bases and 0 bases, there was a span of 11 bases. CDR3 sequence reads: CASSILGKANYGYTF. The CDR3 DNA reads TGTGCCAGTAGTATTTTGGGAAAAGCTAACTATGGCTACACCTTC.

The J gene is TRBJ2-3, the V gene TRBV7-8; TRBD1 might be the D (5 bases). Trimming took 4 bases from V and 6 from J, leaving 17 bases between them. Germline assignment: CDR1 SGHVS and CDR2 FQNEAQ. This CDR3 is 15 amino acids long. DNA of the CDR3: TGTGCCAGCAGCTCTAATCAGGGTTTGAAGGATACGCAGTATTTT. Translating it yields CASSSNQGLKDTQYF.